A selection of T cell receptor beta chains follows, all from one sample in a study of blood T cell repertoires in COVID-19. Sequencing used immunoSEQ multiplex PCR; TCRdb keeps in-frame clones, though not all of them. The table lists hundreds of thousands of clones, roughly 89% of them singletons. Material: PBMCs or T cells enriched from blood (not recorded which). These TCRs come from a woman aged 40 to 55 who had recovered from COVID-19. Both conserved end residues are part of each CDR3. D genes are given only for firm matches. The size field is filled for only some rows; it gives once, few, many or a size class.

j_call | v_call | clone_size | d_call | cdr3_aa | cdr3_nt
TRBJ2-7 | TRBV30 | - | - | CAWSNSGSYEQYF | TGTGCCTGGAGTAATAGCGGCTCCTACGAGCAGTACTTC
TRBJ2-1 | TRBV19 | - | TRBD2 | CASSRGRGDEQFF | TGTGCCAGTAGTAGGGGTCGGGGGGATGAGCAGTTCTTC
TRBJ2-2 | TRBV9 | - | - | CASSPNRPALNTGELFF | TGTGCCAGCAGCCCCAACAGGCCGGCGTTGAACACCGGGGAGCTGTTTTTT
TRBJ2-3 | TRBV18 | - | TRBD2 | CASSPGTSGVGTQYF | TGTGCCAGCTCACCAGGGACTAGCGGAGTAGGTACGCAGTATTTT
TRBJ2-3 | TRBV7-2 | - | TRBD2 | CASSSSIASGTTQYF | TGTGCCAGCAGCTCCTCGATTGCTAGCGGGACTACGCAGTATTTT
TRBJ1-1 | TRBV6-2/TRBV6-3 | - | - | CASSYSIVPGFMNTEAFF | TGTGCCAGCAGTTACTCGATAGTCCCAGGTTTCATGAACACTGAAGCTTTCTTT
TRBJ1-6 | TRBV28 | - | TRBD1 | CASSLWGTAEGSPLHF | TGTGCCAGCAGTTTGTGGGGGACAGCGGAGGGATCACCCCTCCACTTT
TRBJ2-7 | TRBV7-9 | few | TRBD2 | CASRTSGGSYEQYF | TGTGCCAGCAGGACTAGCGGGGGGTCCTACGAGCAGTACTTC
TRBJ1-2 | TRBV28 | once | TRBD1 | CASADTEGDRVYGYTF | TGTGCCAGCGCCGACACCGAGGGGGACAGGGTCTATGGCTACACCTTC
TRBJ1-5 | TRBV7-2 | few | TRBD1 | CASSLGTGTGGKPQHF | TGTGCCAGCAGCTTAGGGACAGGGACTGGGGGTAAACCCCAGCATTTT
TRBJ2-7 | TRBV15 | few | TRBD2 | CATSRLITSGSTYEQYF | TGTGCCACCAGCAGACTTATTACTAGCGGGAGTACTTACGAGCAGTACTTC
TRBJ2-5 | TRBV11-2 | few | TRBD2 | CASSPVAGRETQYF | TGTGCCAGCAGCCCGGTAGCGGGACGGGAGACCCAGTACTTC
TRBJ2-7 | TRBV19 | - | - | CASSIDEHYEQYF | TGTGCCAGTAGTATAGATGAGCACTACGAGCAGTACTTC
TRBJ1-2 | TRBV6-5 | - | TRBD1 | CASSYTGQGGGYTF | TGTGCCAGCAGTTACACAGGACAGGGCGGGGGCTACACCTTC
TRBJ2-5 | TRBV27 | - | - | CASSLRVGETQYF | TGTGCCAGCAGTTTACGAGTTGGTGAGACCCAGTACTTC
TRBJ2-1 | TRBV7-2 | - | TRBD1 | CASSPRQGGAYNEQFF | TGTGCCAGCAGCCCCAGACAGGGGGGGGCCTACAATGAGCAGTTCTTC
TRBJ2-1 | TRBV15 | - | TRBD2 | CATSREAGVPNEQFF | TGTGCCACCAGCAGAGAAGCGGGAGTGCCGAATGAGCAGTTCTTC
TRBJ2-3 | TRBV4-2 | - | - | CASSQDFVRTQADTQYF | TGTGCCAGCAGCCAAGATTTCGTTCGGACTCAGGCGGATACGCAGTATTTT
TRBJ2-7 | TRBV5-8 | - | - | CASSNAEGFYEQYF | TGTGCCAGCAGTAATGCCGAGGGCTTCTACGAGCAGTACTTC
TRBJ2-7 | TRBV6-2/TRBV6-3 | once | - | CASSPRSHEQYF | TGTGCCAGCAGTCCCCGGTCGCACGAGCAGTACTTC
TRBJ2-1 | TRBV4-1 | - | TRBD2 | CASSQGLAGGRVPNEQFF | TGCGCCAGCAGCCAAGGGCTAGCGGGAGGGCGGGTCCCCAATGAGCAGTTCTTC
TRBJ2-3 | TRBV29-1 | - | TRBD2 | CSVEPSGSTDTQYF | TGCAGCGTTGAGCCTAGCGGGAGCACAGATACGCAGTATTTT
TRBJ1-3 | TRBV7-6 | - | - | CASRGLGSSGNTIYF | TGTGCCAGCCGGGGGTTGGGAAGCTCTGGAAACACCATATATTTT
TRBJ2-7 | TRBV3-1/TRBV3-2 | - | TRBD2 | CASSQGGGSSYEQYF | TGTGCCAGCAGCCAAGGGGGGGGGAGCTCCTACGAGCAGTACTTC
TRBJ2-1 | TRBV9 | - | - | CASSESGGTYNEQFF | TGTGCCAGCAGCGAGTCAGGGGGGACATACAATGAGCAGTTCTTC
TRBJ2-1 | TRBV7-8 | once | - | CASSLGYGLVDEQFF | TGTGCCAGCAGCTTAGGGTACGGACTTGTAGATGAGCAGTTCTTC
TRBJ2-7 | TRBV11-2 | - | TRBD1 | CASSYRRQGAYEQYF | TGTGCCAGCAGCTACCGGCGACAGGGGGCCTACGAGCAGTACTTC
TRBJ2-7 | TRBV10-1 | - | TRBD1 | CASSEGGGQGFFEQYF | TGCGCCAGCAGTGAGGGGGGGGGACAGGGGTTCTTCGAGCAGTACTTC
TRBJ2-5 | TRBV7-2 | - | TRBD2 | CASSLVASGKETQYF | TGTGCCAGCAGCTTAGTGGCTAGCGGAAAAGAGACCCAGTACTTC
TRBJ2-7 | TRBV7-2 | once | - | CASSAQTASEQYF | TGTGCCAGCAGCGCCCAGACAGCTAGCGAGCAGTACTTC
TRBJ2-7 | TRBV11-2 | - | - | CASSLDLGDEQYF | TGTGCCAGCAGCTTAGACCTCGGGGACGAGCAGTACTTC
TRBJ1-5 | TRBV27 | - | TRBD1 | CASSPRTGGFQPQHF | TGTGCCAGCAGTCCCCGGACAGGGGGGTTCCAGCCCCAGCATTTT
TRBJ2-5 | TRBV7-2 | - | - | CASSLGQQETQYF | TGTGCCAGCAGCTTAGGGCAGCAAGAGACCCAGTACTTC
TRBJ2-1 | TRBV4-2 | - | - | CASSQTSLATPYNEQFF | TGTGCCAGCAGCCAAACTAGTCTAGCGACCCCCTACAATGAGCAGTTCTTC
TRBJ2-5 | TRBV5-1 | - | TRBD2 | CASSERLAETQYF | TGCGCCAGCAGCGAGAGACTAGCGGAGACCCAGTACTTC
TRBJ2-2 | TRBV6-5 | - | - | CASSKQQGAGELFF | TGTGCCAGCAGTAAACAACAGGGCGCCGGGGAGCTGTTTTTT
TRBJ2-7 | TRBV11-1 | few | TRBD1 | CASSVPGQGVYEQYF | TGTGCCAGCAGCGTACCGGGACAGGGGGTCTACGAGCAGTACTTC
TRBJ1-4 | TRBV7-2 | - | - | CASSLTDNEKLFF | TGTGCCAGCAGCTTAACAGACAATGAAAAACTGTTTTTT
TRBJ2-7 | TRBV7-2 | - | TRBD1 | CASSPGQGAGYEQYF | TGTGCCAGCAGCCCAGGACAGGGGGCAGGCTACGAGCAGTACTTC
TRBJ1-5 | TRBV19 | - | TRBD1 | CASSASGTVSNQPQHF | TGTGCCAGTAGCGCCTCCGGGACAGTCAGCAATCAGCCCCAGCATTTT
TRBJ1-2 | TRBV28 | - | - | CASSFTNGYTF | TGTGCCAGCAGTTTTACTAATGGCTACACCTTC
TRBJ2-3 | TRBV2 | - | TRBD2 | CASSEGSPGTRRSDTQYF | TGTGCCAGCAGTGAAGGGTCCCCGGGGACTAGAAGATCAGATACGCAGTATTTT
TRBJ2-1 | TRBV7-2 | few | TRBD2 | CASSLVGLAGGMNEQFF | TGTGCCAGCAGCTTAGTGGGGCTAGCGGGAGGTATGAATGAGCAGTTCTTC
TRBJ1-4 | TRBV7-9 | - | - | CASSHPRGGSEKLFF | TGTGCCAGCAGCCACCCCAGGGGTGGGAGTGAAAAACTGTTTTTT
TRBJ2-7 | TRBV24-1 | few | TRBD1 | CATSDQAGQVYEQYF | TGTGCCACCAGTGACCAAGCTGGACAGGTATACGAGCAGTACTTC
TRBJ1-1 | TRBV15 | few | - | CATISIQGTEAFF | TGTGCCACCATTTCAATTCAGGGGACTGAAGCTTTCTTT
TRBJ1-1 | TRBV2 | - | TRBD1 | CASSGTGRDVEAFF | TGTGCCAGCAGTGGGACAGGGAGAGATGTCGAAGCTTTCTTT
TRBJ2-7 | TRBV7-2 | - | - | CASSSTQRYEQYF | TGTGCCAGCAGCTCGACACAGAGATACGAGCAGTACTTC
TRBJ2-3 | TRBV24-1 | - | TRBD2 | CATSDGLAGATDTQYF | TGTGCCACCAGTGATGGACTAGCGGGAGCCACAGATACGCAGTATTTT
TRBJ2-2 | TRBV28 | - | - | CASMLALAGELFF | TGTGCCAGCATGCTAGCGTTGGCCGGGGAGCTGTTTTTT
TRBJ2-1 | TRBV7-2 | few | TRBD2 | CASSLGGSKSYNEQFF | TGTGCCAGCAGCTTAGGCGGGAGTAAGTCCTACAATGAGCAGTTCTTC
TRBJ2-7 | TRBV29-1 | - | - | CSVTTTGYEQYF | TGCAGCGTCACGACGACAGGCTACGAGCAGTACTTC
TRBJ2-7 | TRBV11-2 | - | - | CASSKHRDSHYEQYF | TGTGCCAGCAGCAAACACCGGGACTCCCACTACGAGCAGTACTTC
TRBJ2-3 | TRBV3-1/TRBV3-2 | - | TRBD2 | CASSQALAGEIDTQYF | TGTGCCAGCAGCCAAGCACTAGCGGGAGAGATTGATACGCAGTATTTT
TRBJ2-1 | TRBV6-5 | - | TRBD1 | CASSYLQGNEQFF | TGTGCCAGCAGTTATTTACAGGGGAATGAGCAGTTCTTC
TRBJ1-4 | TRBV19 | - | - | CASSTNSALPEKLFF | TGTGCCAGTAGTACCAACAGTGCCCTGCCTGAAAAACTGTTTTTT
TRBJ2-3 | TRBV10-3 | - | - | CAISEPGGRAGVTDTQYF | TGTGCCATCAGTGAGCCAGGAGGTCGTGCAGGAGTCACAGATACGCAGTATTTT
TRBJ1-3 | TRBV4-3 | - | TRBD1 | CASSQDLWTGDTIYF | TGCGCCAGCAGCCAAGATCTTTGGACAGGGGACACCATATATTTT
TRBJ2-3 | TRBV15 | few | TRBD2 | CATSRGLAEPDTQYF | TGTGCCACCAGCAGGGGACTAGCGGAGCCAGATACGCAGTATTTT
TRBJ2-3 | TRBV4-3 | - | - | CASSQESVAARTDTQYF | TGCGCCAGCAGCCAAGAATCGGTAGCGGCCCGCACAGATACGCAGTATTTT